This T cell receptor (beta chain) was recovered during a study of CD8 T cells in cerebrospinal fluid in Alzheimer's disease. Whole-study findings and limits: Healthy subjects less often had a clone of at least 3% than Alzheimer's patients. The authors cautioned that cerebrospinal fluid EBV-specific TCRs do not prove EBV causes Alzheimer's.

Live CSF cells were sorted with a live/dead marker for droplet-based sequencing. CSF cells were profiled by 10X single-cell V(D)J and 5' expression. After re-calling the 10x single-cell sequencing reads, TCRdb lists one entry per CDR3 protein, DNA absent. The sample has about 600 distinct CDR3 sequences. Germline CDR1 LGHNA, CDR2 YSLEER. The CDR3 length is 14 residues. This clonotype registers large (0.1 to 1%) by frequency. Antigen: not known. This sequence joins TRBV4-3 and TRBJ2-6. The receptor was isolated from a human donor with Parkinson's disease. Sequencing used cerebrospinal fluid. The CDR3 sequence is CASSIGSGANVLTF.